Listed here are 15 T cell receptor beta chains from one sample, sequenced in a study of high-grade serous ovarian cancer treatment subgroups. Tumor samples were obtained before definitive surgery or chemotherapy. Clones were read by immunoSEQ multiplex PCR, and TCRdb kept only the in-frame ones, dropping some. The sample holds 1,500 to 2,000 clones, approximately 70% seen once. What was sequenced was tumor tissue. These TCRs come from a human donor with high-grade serous ovarian cancer.

This clone was detected once. The J gene is TRBJ1-1, the V gene TRBV7-9; weak D call: TRBD1 (6 bases). With 4 bases removed from V and 4 bases from J, the gap between germline ends came to 13 bases. Germline V gene sequence: CDR1 SEHNR, CDR2 FQNEAQ (reference sequence). This CDR3 has 14 amino acids. CDR3 region: CASSSLQGATEAFF. In DNA form, the CDR3 reads TGTGCCAGCAGCTCGTTACAGGGAGCCACTGAAGCTTTCTTT. Full variable domain (outside the CDR3, taken from reference TRBV7-9 and TRBJ1-1): DTGVSQNPRHKITKRGQNVTFRCDPISEHNRLYWYRQTLGQGPEFLTYFQNEAQLEKSRLLSDRFSAERPKGSFSTLEIQRTEQGDSAMYLCASSSLQGATEAFFGQGTRLTVV.

The genes are TRBV7-2 and TRBJ2-5, with 8 nucleotides matching TRBD2. The CDR3 runs 16 residues. CDR1 SGHTA and CDR2 FQGNSA come from the germline V gene. Germline trimming cut 6 bases from V and 4 bases from J; bases unmatched to any gene: 13. The CDR3 DNA follows: TGTGCCAGCAGATCGGGTCCGGGGGGGCCTCGAGAGACCCAGTACTTC. Amino acids: CASRSGPGGPRETQYF.

V gene TRBV7-9 combines with J gene TRBJ1-1, with unresolved D. CDR3 length: 14 residues. Germline V gene sequence: CDR1 SEHNR, CDR2 FQNEAQ (reference sequence). V lost 2 bases and J 7 bases, leaving 14 bases between the germline ends. The CDR3 region has the DNA TGTGCCAGCAGCTTAATTACCGAATGGGGTGAAGCTTTCTTT. Translation gives CASSLITEWGEAFF.

The rearrangement uses TRBV14 and TRBJ2-1; 9 bases line up with TRBD1. CDR1 is SGHDN and CDR2 is FVKESK in the germline V gene. CDR3 length: 13 residues. Trimming removed 6 bases from V and 9 bases from J; junction bases left unmatched: 6. The CDR3 sequence: CASRLTGGGEQFF. DNA of the CDR3: TGTGCCAGCAGACTAACAGGGGGCGGTGAGCAGTTCTTC.

The chain combines TRBV4-3 with TRBJ1-3, with D maybe TRBD1 (5 bases). The CDR3 is 19 residues long. With 4 bases removed from V and 0 bases from J, the gap between germline ends came to 22 bases. The V gene's germline CDR1 is LGHNA and CDR2 YSLEER. CDR3 protein: CASSPQRPTAMFSGNTIYF. CDR3 in DNA: TGCGCCAGCAGCCCACAGAGGCCGACAGCGATGTTCTCTGGAAACACCATATATTTT.

The chain joins TRBV2 to TRBJ2-2; the D gene is possibly TRBD2 (6 bases). The V end lost 5 bases, the J end lost 5 bases, and 18 bases lay between the germline ends. CDR3 length equals 16 residues. Looked up from germline, CDR1 is SNHLY and CDR2 is FYNNEI. The CDR3 is CASSSELALLTGELFF. The CDR3 DNA reads as TGTGCCAGCAGTTCCGAGCTAGCGCTTCTAACCGGGGAGCTGTTTTTT. Full variable domain (rest looked up from reference TRBV2 and TRBJ2-2): EPEVTQTPSHQVTQMGQEVILRCVPISNHLYFYWYRQILGQKVEFLVSFYNNEISEKSEIFDDQFSVERPDGSNFTLKIRSTKLEDSAMYFCASSSELALLTGELFFGEGSRLTVL.

The chain links TRBV7-6 to TRBJ2-3; D not resolved. CDR1 and CDR2 (germline): SGHVS, FNYEAQ. The germline V and J ends were trimmed by 3 bases and 4 bases, with 14 bases remaining between them. CDR3 size: 15 residues. CDR3 nucleotides: TGTGCCAGCAGCTTCAGAACCGACCGCCCAGATACGCAGTATTTT. As protein: CASSFRTDRPDTQYF.

This clone was found a few times. This chain joins TRBV4-1 and TRBJ1-6, with D unresolved. The V end lost 0 bases, the J end lost 9 bases, and 12 bases lay between the germline ends. The germline V gene has CDR1 MGHRA and CDR2 YSYEKL. The CDR3 contains 15 residues. In DNA form, the CDR3 reads TGCGCCAGCAGCCAAGATAATTCGGGAGGTTCACCCCTCCACTTT. This sequence encodes CASSQDNSGGSPLHF.

V is TRBV9 and J is TRBJ2-5; maybe TRBD2 (7 bases). CDR3 size: 14 residues. Germline-derived CDR1 and CDR2 are SGDLS and YYNGEE. V lost 4 bases to trimming and J lost 5 bases, with 15 bases between them. CDR3 sequence (DNA): TGTGCCAGCAGCCCCTTCGGGGGGCTGGAGACCCAGTACTTC. It translates to CASSPFGGLETQYF.

The chain employs TRBV14 and TRBJ2-1, with 8 bases aligning to TRBD2. CDR1 and CDR2 from the germline V gene are SGHDN and FVKESK. The CDR3 is 15 residues long. V dropped 4 bases and J dropped 3; count of bases not matched to a gene: 5. The CDR3 bases are TGTGCCAGCAGCCCGACCGGGACTAGCTACAATGAGCAGTTCTTC. Encoded protein: CASSPTGTSYNEQFF.

The rearrangement links TRBV5-4 to TRBJ2-7; 9 nucleotides agree with TRBD2. Germline V lookup: CDR1 SGHNT, CDR2 YYREEE (reference sequence). The CDR3 extends over 14 amino acids. V trimming: 8 bases; J trimming: 0 bases; junction bases outside the gene matches: 6. CDR3 sequence: CASSPLAGSYEQYF. CDR3 in DNA: TGTGCCAGTTCCCCACTAGCGGGCTCCTACGAGCAGTACTTC.

Here the CDR3 DNA reads TGTGCCAGCAGCCCCTGGACAGGGCACTCCTACGAGCAGTACTTC. Protein sequence: CASSPWTGHSYEQYF. The chain has TRBV5-6 and TRBJ2-7; 8 positions agree with TRBD1. In germline, CDR1 is SGHDT, CDR2 YYEEEE. V was pared by 4 bases and J by 0 bases, with 6 bases of the junction left unmatched. This CDR3 has 15 residues.

This clone has a single count. This rearrangement joins TRBV4-3 to TRBJ2-1; TRBD1 might be the D (5 bases). Germline CDR1 and CDR2: LGHNA and YSLEER. The CDR3 contains 12 residues. V lost 4 bases and J 10 bases, leaving 11 bases between the germline ends. The CDR3 spells CASSPAGNEQFF. The CDR3 DNA follows: TGCGCCAGCAGCCCAGCAGGGAACGAGCAGTTCTTC.

The rearrangement joins TRBV4-2 to TRBJ2-1; D possibly matches TRBD1 or TRBD2 (5 bases each). The germline V gene has CDR1 LGHNA and CDR2 YNFKEQ. Trimming stripped 3 bases from V and 10 bases from J, with 19 bases between. This CDR3 contains 15 residues. The chain's CDR3 is CASSQEDRGSEEQFF. CDR3 DNA: TGTGCCAGCAGCCAGGAGGACCGGGGCTCTGAGGAGCAGTTCTTC.

The gene calls are TRBV28 and TRBJ1-5; D unclear. CDR1 and CDR2 from the germline V gene are MDHEN and SYDVKM. Trimming shortened V by 5 bases and J by 1 base, and 9 bases separated the two germline ends. The CDR3 length is 14 residues. CDR3 sequence reads: CASSPHMSNQPQHF. The CDR3 coding sequence is TGTGCCAGCAGTCCCCACATGAGCAATCAGCCCCAGCATTTT.